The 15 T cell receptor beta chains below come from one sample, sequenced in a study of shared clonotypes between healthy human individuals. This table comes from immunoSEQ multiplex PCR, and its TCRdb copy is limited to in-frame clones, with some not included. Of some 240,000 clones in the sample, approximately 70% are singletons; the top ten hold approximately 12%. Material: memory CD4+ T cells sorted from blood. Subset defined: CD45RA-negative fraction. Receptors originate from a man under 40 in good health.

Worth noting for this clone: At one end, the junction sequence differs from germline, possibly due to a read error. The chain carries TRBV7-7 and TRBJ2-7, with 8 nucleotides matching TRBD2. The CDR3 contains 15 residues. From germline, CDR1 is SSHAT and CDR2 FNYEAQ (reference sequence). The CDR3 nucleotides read TGTGCTAGCAGCCGGTTTAGCGGGGACTCCTACGAGCAGTACTTC. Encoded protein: CASSRFSGDSYEQYF.

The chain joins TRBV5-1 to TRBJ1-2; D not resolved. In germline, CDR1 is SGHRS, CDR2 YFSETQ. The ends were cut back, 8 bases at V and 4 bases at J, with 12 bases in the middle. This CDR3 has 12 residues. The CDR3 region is CASSDQTYGYTF. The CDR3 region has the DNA TGCGCCAGTTCCGACCAGACCTATGGCTACACCTTC.

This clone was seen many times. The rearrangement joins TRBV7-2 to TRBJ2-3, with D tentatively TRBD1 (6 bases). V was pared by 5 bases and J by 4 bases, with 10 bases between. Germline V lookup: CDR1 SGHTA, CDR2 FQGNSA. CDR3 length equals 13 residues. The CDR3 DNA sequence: TGTGCCAGCAGCCGAAACAGGGCAGATACGCAGTATTTT. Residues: CASSRNRADTQYF.

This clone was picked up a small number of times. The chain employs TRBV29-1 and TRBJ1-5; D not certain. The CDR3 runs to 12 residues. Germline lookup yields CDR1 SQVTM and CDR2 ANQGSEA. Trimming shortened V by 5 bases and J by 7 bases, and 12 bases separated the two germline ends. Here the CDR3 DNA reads TGCAGCGTTCGAAACGCGGGACAGCCCCAGCATTTT. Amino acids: CSVRNAGQPQHF. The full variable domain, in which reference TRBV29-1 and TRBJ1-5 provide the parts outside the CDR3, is SAVISQKPSRDICQRGTSLTIQCQVDSQVTMMFWYRQQPGQSLTLIATANQGSEATYESGFVIDKFPISRPNLTFSTLTVSNMSPEDSSIYLCSVRNAGQPQHFGDGTRLSIL.

CDR3 sequence: CASSVRTGANTEAFF. The CDR3 DNA reads as TGTGCCAGCAGCGTACGAACAGGGGCGAACACTGAAGCTTTCTTT. The gene calls are TRBV7-8 and TRBJ1-1; 7 bases agree with TRBD1. V trimming: 5 bases; J trimming: 1 base; junction bases outside the gene matches: 7. Looked up from germline, CDR1 is SGHVS and CDR2 is FQNEAQ. The CDR3 totals 15 residues.

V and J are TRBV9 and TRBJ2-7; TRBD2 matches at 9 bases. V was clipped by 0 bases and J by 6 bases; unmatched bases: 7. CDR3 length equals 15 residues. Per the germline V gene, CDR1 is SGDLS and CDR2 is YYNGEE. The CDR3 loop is CASSVASGGISEQYF. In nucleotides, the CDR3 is TGTGCCAGCAGCGTAGCGAGCGGGGGGATCTCCGAGCAGTACTTC.

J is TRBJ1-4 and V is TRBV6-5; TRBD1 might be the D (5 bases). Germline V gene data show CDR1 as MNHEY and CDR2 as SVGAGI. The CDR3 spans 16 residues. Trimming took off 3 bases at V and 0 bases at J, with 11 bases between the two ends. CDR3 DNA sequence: TGTGCCAGCAGTTATCGGGGGTCCCCAACTAATGAAAAACTGTTTTTT. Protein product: CASSYRGSPTNEKLFF.

The CDR3 DNA follows: TGTGCCAGTAGTCGGCGGAGGGAGTATGGCTACACCTTC. Protein: CASSRRREYGYTF. The V call is TRBV19, the J call TRBJ1-2; D unclear. Trimming removed 5 bases from V and 5 bases from J, with 12 bases in between. CDR3 length: 13 residues. Germline V gene lookup returns CDR1 LNHDA and CDR2 SQIVND (reference sequence).

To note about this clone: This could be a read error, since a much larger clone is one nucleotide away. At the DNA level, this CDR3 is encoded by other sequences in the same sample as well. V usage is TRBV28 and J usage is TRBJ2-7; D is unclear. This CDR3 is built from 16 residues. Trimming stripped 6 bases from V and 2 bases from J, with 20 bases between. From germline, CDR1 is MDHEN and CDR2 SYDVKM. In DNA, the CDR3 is TGTGCCAGCAGCTTCCTAACAAAGGAGTATACCTACGAGCAGTACTTC. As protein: CASSFLTKEYTYEQYF.

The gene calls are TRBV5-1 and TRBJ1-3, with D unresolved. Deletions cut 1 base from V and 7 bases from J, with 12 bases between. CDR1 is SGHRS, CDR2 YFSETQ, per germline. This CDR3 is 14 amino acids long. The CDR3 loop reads CASSLSQSTNTIYF. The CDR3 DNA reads TGCGCCAGCAGCTTGAGCCAATCGACGAACACCATATATTTT.

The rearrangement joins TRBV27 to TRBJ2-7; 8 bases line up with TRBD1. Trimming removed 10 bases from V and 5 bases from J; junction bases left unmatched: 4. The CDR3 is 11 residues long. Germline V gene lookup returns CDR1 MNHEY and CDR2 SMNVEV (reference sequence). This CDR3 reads CAIRGQDEQYF. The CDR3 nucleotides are TGTGCCATCAGGGGGCAGGACGAGCAGTACTTC.

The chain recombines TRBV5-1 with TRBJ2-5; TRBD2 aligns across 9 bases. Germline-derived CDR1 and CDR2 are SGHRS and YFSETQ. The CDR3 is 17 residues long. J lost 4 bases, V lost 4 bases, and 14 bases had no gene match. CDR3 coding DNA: TGCGCCAGCAGCCCCATCCGGGCTAGCGGGATGCTAGAGACCCAGTACTTC. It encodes CASSPIRASGMLETQYF.

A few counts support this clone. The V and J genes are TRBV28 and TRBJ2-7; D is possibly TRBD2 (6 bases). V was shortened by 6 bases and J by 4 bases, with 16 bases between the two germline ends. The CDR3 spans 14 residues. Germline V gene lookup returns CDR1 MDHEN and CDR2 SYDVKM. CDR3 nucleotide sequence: TGTGCCAGCAGACGGACGGAGGCGGGATACGAGCAGTACTTC. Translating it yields CASRRTEAGYEQYF.

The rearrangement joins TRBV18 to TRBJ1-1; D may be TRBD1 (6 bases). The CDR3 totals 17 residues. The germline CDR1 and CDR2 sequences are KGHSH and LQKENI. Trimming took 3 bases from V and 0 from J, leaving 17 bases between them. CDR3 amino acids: CASSPSAITGMNTEAFF. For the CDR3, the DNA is TGTGCCAGCTCACCCTCGGCAATCACAGGGATGAACACTGAAGCTTTCTTT.

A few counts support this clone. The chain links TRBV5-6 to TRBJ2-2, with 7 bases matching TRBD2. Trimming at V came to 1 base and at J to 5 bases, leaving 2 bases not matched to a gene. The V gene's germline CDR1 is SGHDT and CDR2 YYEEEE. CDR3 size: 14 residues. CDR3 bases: TGTGCCAGCAGCTTGATACTAGCGACCGGGGAGCTGTTTTTT. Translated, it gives CASSLILATGELFF.